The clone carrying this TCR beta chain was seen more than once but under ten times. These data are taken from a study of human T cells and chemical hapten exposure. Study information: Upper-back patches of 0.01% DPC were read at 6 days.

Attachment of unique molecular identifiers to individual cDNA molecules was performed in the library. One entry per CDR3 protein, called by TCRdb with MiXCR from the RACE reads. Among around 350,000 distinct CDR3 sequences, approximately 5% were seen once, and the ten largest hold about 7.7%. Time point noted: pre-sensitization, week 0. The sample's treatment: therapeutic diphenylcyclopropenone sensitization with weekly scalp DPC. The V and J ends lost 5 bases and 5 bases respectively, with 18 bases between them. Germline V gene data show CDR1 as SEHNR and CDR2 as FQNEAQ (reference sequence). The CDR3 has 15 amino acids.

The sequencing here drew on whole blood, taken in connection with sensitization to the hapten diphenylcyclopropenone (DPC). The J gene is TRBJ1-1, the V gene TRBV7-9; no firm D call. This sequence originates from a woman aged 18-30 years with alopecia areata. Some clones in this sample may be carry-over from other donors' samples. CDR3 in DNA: TGTGCCAGCAGCCCCCGGGCGGGTGGAAAAACTGAAGCTTTCTTT. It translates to CASSPRAGGKTEAFF.